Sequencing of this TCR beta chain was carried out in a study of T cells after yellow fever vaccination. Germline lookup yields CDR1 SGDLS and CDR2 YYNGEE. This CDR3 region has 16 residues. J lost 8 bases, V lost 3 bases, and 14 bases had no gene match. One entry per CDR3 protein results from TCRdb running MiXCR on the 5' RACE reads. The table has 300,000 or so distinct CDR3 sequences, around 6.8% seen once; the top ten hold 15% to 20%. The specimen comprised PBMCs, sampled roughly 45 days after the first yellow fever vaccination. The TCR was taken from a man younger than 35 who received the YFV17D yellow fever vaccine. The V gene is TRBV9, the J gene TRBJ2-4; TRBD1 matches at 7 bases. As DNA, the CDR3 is TGTGCCAGCAGCGCCGGGACAGAGCGAGTGGTGGACATTCAGTACTTC. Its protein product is CASSAGTERVVDIQYF.